This T cell receptor (beta chain) appears in the sequencing data of a study of blood T cell repertoires in COVID-19. Background on the study: Recovered participants had two consecutive negative NP/OP PCR tests, healthcare professional clearance, or symptom resolution. The study drew acute and convalescent COVID-19 samples from the United States, Italy and Spain. T cells, B-cell-depleted T cells, or PBMCs provided the cDNA or gDNA that served as material.

The V end lost 5 bases, the J end lost 4 bases, and 18 bases lay between the germline ends. CDR1 and CDR2 (germline): SGHTA, FQGTGA. The CDR3 contains 16 residues. TCRdb's table, derived via immunoSEQ multiplex PCR, lists solely in-frame clones and lacks some. The table lists approximately 250,000 clones, approximately 90% of them singletons. The count of this clone is one. Living in under 30 US areas, the participants were between roughly 18 and 90 years of age. The source is a woman aged 55 to 70 in a cohort exposed to, infected with or recovered from COVID-19 (not recorded which). V usage is TRBV7-3 and J usage is TRBJ2-1, with a weak D call TRBD2 (6 bases). The sample was PBMCs or T cells enriched from blood (not recorded which). The CDR3 sequence: CASSPGVVGKYNEQFF. CDR3 DNA: TGTGCCAGCAGCCCGGGGGTAGTTGGGAAATACAATGAGCAGTTCTTC.